Listed here is a single T cell receptor (beta chain). Authors' processing steps: Reference gene primer amplification gave estimated nucleated cell counts. Using immunoSEQ multiplex PCR, the repertoire was profiled, and TCRdb retains in-frame clones only, with some absent. From that table come the V and J calls and clone size; the DNA was used to work out D and trimming. The sample contains about 24,000 clones, 89% of which appear only once. The data belong to a study of blood T cell repertoires in COVID-19. This TCR derives from a human donor in a cohort sampled during active COVID-19. The specimen was peripheral blood.

The chain's CDR3 is CASSPLADTQYF. CDR3 DNA sequence: TGTGCCAGCAGCCCCCTAGCGGATACGCAGTATTTT. The V call is TRBV7-3, the J call TRBJ2-3; maybe TRBD2 (6 bases). CDR1 is SGHTA and CDR2 is FQGTGA in the germline V gene. This CDR3 spans 12 amino acids. V lost 5 bases to trimming and J lost 6 bases, with 9 bases between them.